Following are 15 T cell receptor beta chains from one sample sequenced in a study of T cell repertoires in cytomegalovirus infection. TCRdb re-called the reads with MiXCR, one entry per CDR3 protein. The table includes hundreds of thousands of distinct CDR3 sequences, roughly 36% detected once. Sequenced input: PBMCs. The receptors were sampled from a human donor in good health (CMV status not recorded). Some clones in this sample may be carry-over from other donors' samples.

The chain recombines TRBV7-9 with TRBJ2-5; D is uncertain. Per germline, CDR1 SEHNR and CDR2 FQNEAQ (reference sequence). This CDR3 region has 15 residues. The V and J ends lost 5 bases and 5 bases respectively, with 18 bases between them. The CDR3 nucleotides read TGTGCCAGCAGCACTAAGGCCACTGGGCTGGAGACCCAGTACTTC. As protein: CASSTKATGLETQYF.

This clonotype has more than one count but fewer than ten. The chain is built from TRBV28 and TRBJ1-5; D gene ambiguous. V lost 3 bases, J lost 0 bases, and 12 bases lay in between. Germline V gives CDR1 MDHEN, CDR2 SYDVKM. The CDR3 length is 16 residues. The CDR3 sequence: CASSFVGLRSNQPQHF. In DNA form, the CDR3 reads TGTGCCAGCAGTTTTGTGGGATTACGTAGCAATCAGCCCCAGCATTTT.

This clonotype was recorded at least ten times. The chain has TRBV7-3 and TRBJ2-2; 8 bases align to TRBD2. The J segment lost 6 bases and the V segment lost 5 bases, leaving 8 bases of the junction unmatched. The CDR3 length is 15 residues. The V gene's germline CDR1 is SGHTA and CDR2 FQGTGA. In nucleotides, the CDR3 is TGTGCCAGCAGCCTCTCGGGGGGGGGGTCCGGGGAGCTGTTTTTT. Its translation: CASSLSGGGSGELFF. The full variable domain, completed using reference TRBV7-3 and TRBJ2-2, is GAGVSQTPSNKVTEKGKYVELRCDPISGHTALYWYRQSLGQGPEFLIYFQGTGAADDSGLPNDRFFAVRPEGSVSTLKIQRTERGDSAVYLCASSLSGGGSGELFFGEGSRLTVL.

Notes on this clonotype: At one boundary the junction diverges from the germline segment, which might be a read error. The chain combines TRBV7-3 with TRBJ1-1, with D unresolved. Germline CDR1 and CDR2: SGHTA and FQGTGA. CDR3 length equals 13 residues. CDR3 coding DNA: TGTGCCAGCATCTTAAGTCTGAACACTGAAGCTTTCTTT. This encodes CASILSLNTEAFF.

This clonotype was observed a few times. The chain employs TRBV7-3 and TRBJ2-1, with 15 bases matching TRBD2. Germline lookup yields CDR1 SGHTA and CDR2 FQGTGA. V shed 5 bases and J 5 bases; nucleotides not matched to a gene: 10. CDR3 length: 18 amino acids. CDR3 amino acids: CASSPGTSGGSRDNEQFF. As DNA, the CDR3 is TGTGCCAGCAGCCCCGGGACTAGCGGGGGGTCCCGGGACAATGAGCAGTTCTTC.

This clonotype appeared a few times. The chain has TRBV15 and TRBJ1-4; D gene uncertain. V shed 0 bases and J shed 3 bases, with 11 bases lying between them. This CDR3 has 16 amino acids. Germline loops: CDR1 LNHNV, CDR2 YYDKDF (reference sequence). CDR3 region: CATSRDPGSANEKLFF. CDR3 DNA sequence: TGTGCCACCAGCAGAGATCCCGGATCTGCTAATGAAAAACTGTTTTTT.

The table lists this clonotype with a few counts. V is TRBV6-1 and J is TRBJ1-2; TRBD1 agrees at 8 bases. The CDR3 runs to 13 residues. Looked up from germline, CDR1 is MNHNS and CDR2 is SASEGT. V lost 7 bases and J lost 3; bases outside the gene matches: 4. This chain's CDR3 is CASNPGGDYGYTF. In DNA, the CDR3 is TGTGCCAGCAACCCAGGGGGCGACTATGGCTACACCTTC.

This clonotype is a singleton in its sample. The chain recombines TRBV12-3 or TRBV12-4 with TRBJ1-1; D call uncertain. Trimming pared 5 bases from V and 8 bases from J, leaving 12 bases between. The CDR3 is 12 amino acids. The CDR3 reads CASSHGMAEAFF. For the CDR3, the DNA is TGTGCCAGCAGTCATGGGATGGCGGAAGCTTTCTTT.

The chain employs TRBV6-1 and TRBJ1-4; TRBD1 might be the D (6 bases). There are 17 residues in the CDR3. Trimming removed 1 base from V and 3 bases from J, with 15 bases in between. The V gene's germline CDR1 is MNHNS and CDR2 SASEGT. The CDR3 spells CASSEGRGALANEKLFF. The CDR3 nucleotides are TGTGCCAGCAGTGAAGGGAGGGGGGCACTAGCTAATGAAAAACTGTTTTTT.

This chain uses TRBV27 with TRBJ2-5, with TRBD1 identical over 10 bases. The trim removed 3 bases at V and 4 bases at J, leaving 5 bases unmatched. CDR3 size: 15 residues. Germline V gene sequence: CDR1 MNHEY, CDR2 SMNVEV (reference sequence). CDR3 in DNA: TGTGCCAGCAGTTTGGGACAGGGGAGGAGAGAGACCCAGTACTTC. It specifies CASSLGQGRRETQYF.

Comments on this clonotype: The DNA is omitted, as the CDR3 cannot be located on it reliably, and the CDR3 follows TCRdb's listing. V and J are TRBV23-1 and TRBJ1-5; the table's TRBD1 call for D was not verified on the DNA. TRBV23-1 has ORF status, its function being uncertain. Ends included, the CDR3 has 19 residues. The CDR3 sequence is CASSQSPRGIFVRNQPQHF.

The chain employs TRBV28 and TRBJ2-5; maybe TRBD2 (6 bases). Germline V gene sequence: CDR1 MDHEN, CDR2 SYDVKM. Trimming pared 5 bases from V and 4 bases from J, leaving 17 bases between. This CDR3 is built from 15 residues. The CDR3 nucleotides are TGTGCCAGCAGTCCCCTCGCGGGGCGTCTAGAGACCCAGTACTTC. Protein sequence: CASSPLAGRLETQYF.

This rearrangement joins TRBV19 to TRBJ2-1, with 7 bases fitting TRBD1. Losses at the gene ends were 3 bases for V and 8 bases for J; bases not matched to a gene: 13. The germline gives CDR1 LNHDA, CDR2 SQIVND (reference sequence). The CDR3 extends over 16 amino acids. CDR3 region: CASSIPQGWPVDEQFF. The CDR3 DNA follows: TGTGCCAGTAGTATCCCACAGGGGTGGCCGGTAGATGAGCAGTTCTTC. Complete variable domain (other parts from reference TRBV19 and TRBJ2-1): DGGITQSPKYLFRKEGQNVTLSCEQNLNHDAMYWYRQDPGQGLRLIYYSQIVNDFQKGDIAEGYSVSREKKESFPLTVTSAQKNPTAFYLCASSIPQGWPVDEQFFGPGTRLTVL.

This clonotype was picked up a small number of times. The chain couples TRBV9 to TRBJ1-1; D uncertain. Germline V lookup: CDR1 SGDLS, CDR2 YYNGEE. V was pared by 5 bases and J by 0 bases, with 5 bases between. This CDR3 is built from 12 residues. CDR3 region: CASSKMNTEAFF. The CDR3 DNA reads TGTGCCAGCAGTAAAATGAACACTGAAGCTTTCTTT. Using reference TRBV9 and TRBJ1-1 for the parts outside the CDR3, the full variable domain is DSGVTQTPKHLITATGQRVTLRCSPRSGDLSVYWYQQSLDQGLQFLIQYYNGEERAKGNILERFSAQQFPDLHSELNLSSLELGDSALYFCASSKMNTEAFFGQGTRLTVV.

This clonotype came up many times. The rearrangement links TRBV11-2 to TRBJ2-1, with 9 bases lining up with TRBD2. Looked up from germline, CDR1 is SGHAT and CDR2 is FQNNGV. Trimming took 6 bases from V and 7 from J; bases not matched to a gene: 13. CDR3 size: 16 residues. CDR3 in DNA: TGTGCCAGCAGGGAACTGGGTAGCGGGAGTAGGAATGAGCAGTTCTTC. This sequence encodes CASRELGSGSRNEQFF.